These T cell receptor beta chains were read from a single sample in a study of T cells in Graves' hyperthyroidism and ophthalmopathy. TCRdb re-called the multiplex PCR reads through MiXCR, storing one row per CDR3 protein. The data show around 500,000 distinct CDR3 sequences, roughly 22% seen once. Input material: blood. These receptors were taken from a woman between 65 and 79 years old with Graves' ophthalmopathy. Each CDR3 is given with its conserved first and last residue. The D gene is left open where the match is weak. Not every row has a clone size; where given, it reads once, few, many or a size class.

J gene	V gene	D gene	clone size	CDR3 DNA	CDR3 protein
TRBJ1-1	TRBV6-6	TRBD1	-	TGTGCCAGCAGTTACTCGGGGACAGGGGAATTCAACACTGAAGCTTTCTTT	CASSYSGTGEFNTEAFF
TRBJ1-4	TRBV4-3	-	-	TGCGCCAGCAGCCAAGAGAGGGCCAGGGTATTTGAAAAACTGTTTTTT	CASSQERARVFEKLFF
TRBJ2-1	TRBV7-8	TRBD1	many	TGTGCCAGCAGCTTACAGGGGGCAGAGTTCTTC	CASSLQGAEFF
TRBJ2-7	TRBV11-2	-	-	TGTGCCAGCAGCTTCCACAGGGTAGAGATATCCTACGAGCAGTACTTC	CASSFHRVEISYEQYF
TRBJ2-3	TRBV14	-	few	TGTGCCAGCAGCCAAGTCGGTCTAGGCACAGATACGCAGTATTTT	CASSQVGLGTDTQYF
TRBJ1-6	TRBV7-2	-	few	TGTGCCAGCAGCTTAACCCAAGGAAGGAATTCACCCCTCCACTTT	CASSLTQGRNSPLHF
TRBJ2-2	TRBV20-1	TRBD2	-	TGCAGTGCGCCGGCGGGAGGGATCACCGGGGAGCTGTTTTTT	CSAPAGGITGELFF
TRBJ2-1	TRBV6-1	TRBD2	few	TGTGCCAGCACCATTACTAGCGGGAGCCGGAATGAGCAGTTCTTC	CASTITSGSRNEQFF
TRBJ2-3	TRBV5-1	-	many	TGTGCCAGCAGCCAAAGCACAGATACGCAGTATTTT	CASSQSTDTQYF
TRBJ1-5	TRBV29-1	-	-	TGCAGCGTTTCCCGGGACAATAATCAGCCCCAGCATTTT	CSVSRDNNQPQHF
TRBJ2-2	TRBV28	-	many	TGTGCCAGCAGTTTACCCGGCAGGGGGAGGACCGGGGAGCTGTTTTTT	CASSLPGRGRTGELFF
TRBJ1-6	TRBV12-3/TRBV12-4	-	-	TGTGCCAGCAGTTTATTCGGGACACCCAGGATCAATTCACCCCTCCACTTT	CASSLFGTPRINSPLHF
TRBJ2-2	TRBV5-8	TRBD2	-	TGTGCCAGCAGCTTTAGGACTAGCGGGAGGGCCGCCGGGGAGCTGTTTTTT	CASSFRTSGRAAGELFF
TRBJ2-5	TRBV7-9	-	few	TGTGCCAGCAGCTTAGGTCGGGGCGCGAGAGAGACCCAGTACTTC	CASSLGRGARETQYF
TRBJ1-1	TRBV19	-	-	TGTGCCAGTAGTATAGATGCCTTGAACACTGAAGCTTTCTTT	CASSIDALNTEAFF
TRBJ2-5	TRBV6-1	-	many	TGTGCCAGCAGTGAAGCTCCAACAGGGTCAGAGACCCAGTACTTC	CASSEAPTGSETQYF
TRBJ2-1	TRBV20-1	-	-	TGCAGTGCTAGAGATGGGGCCTATCCCTACAATGAGCAGTTCTTC	CSARDGAYPYNEQFF
TRBJ2-7	TRBV5-1	TRBD1	few	TGCGCCAGCAGCTTGATGGACAGGGTCTACGAGCAGTACTTC	CASSLMDRVYEQYF
TRBJ1-1	TRBV27	-	many	TGTGCCAGCAGTTTAAGCGGGGGCACTGAAGCTTTCTTT	CASSLSGGTEAFF
TRBJ1-2	TRBV6-2/TRBV6-3	-	-	TGTGCCAACAGCGACGGGGGGATCTATGGCTACACCTTC	CANSDGGIYGYTF
TRBJ1-1	TRBV18	TRBD1	-	TGTGCCAGCTCACCTCAACAGGGGTCGAACACTGAAGCTTTCTTT	CASSPQQGSNTEAFF
TRBJ2-7	TRBV7-2	-	many	TGTGCCAGCAGCTTAGGGGGGCTAGCGACTTACGAGCAGTACTTC	CASSLGGLATYEQYF
TRBJ2-2	TRBV10-3	-	many	TGTGCCATCAGTGACCCGGGGCGGGAGAACACCGGGGAGCTGTTTTTT	CAISDPGRENTGELFF
TRBJ2-2	TRBV5-4	TRBD2	-	TGTGCCAGCAGCCAAGCGGCGGGAGGCACCGGGGAGCTGTTTTTT	CASSQAAGGTGELFF
TRBJ1-1	TRBV27	-	-	TGTGCCAGCAGTTTCGGGGGGCCCCCGGAAACTGAAGCTTTCTTT	CASSFGGPPETEAFF
TRBJ1-5	TRBV6-1	-	few	TGTGCCAGCAGTCGAGGCAGACACAATCAGCCCCAGCATTTT	CASSRGRHNQPQHF
TRBJ2-2	TRBV6-5	TRBD1	-	TGTGCCAGCAGTTGGGGGACAGGGGGAACCGGGGAGCTGTTTTTT	CASSWGTGGTGELFF
TRBJ1-3	TRBV5-1	-	few	TGCGCCAGCAGACAGGACTCTGGAAACACCATATATTTT	CASRQDSGNTIYF
TRBJ1-5	TRBV30	-	-	TGTGCCTGGGGGGGTCGACGAAATCAGCCCCAGCATTTT	CAWGGRRNQPQHF
TRBJ1-2	TRBV20-1	TRBD1	-	TGCAGTGCTCCCGGGACAGGGGCCCTTAGCTATGGCTACACCTTC	CSAPGTGALSYGYTF
TRBJ2-7	TRBV7-2	TRBD1	many	TGTGCCAGCAGCCCTCTGACAGGGACCATTTGGTACGAGCAGTACTTC	CASSPLTGTIWYEQYF
TRBJ2-7	TRBV3-1	TRBD2	few	TGTGCCAGCAGCCAAGGGCTAGCGGGAGTCTACGAGCAGTACTTC	CASSQGLAGVYEQYF
TRBJ2-3	TRBV30	-	-	TGTGCCTGCGGTAGCTGGAGCACAGATACGCAGTATTTT	CACGSWSTDTQYF
TRBJ2-5	TRBV20-1	-	-	TGCAGTGCTAGAGACCCGAGGGGGAGGAAAGAGACCCAGTACTTC	CSARDPRGRKETQYF
TRBJ2-2	TRBV27	TRBD2	few	TGTGCCAGCAGTTCCACACCTAGCGGGAGGGCCGGCACCGGGGAGCTGTTTTTT	CASSSTPSGRAGTGELFF
TRBJ1-3	TRBV27	-	-	TGTGCCGCGACAGGCGGAAACACCATATATTTT	CAATGGNTIYF
TRBJ2-6	TRBV7-8	-	-	TGTGCCAGCAGCGTCACGGACGGGGCCAACGTCCTGACTTTC	CASSVTDGANVLTF
TRBJ1-2	TRBV28	-	many	TGTGCCAGCAGTTTGAAGGGTTACTATGGCTACACCTTC	CASSLKGYYGYTF
TRBJ1-2	TRBV4-1	-	few	TGCGCCAGCAGCCAGGAAAGGACAGCCCCCTATGGCTACACCTTC	CASSQERTAPYGYTF
TRBJ2-7	TRBV27	TRBD2	-	TGTGCCAGCAGTTTATCCCCCCCTAGCGGGAGGACCTACGAGCAGTACTTC	CASSLSPPSGRTYEQYF